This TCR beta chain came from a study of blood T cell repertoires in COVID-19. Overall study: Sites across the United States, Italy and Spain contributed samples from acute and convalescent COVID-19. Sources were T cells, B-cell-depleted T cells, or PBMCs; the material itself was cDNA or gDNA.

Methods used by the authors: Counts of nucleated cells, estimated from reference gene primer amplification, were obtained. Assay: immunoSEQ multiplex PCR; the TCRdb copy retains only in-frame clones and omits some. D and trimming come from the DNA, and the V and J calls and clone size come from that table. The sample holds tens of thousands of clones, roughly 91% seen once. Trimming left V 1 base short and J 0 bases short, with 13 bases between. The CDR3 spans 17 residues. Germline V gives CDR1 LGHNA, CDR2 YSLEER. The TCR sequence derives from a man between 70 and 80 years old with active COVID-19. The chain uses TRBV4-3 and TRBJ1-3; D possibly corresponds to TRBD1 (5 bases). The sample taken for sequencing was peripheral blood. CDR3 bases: TGCGCCAGCAGCCAAGGGTTAAGGGGAATCTCTGGAAACACCATATATTTT. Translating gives CASSQGLRGISGNTIYF.